This is a list of T cell receptor beta chains from one sample in a study of blood T cell repertoires in COVID-19. TCRdb's copy holds only in-frame clones and misses some; the assay was immunoSEQ multiplex PCR. The sample includes 84,000 or so clones, over 80% of them seen just once. Sample: peripheral blood. These receptors were obtained from a woman in her 70s with active or convalescent COVID-19. CDR3s leave out the opening cysteine and the closing phenylalanine or tryptophan. The D gene is left open where the match is weak. Some rows mark clone size as missing; the rest say once, few, many or name a class of expanded clone.

len: 14; v_gene: TRBV21-1; d_gene: .; abundance: once; j_gene: TRBJ1-2; CDR3aa: ASKRDRRDLNYGYT
len: 12; v_gene: TRBV5-1; d_gene: .; abundance: .; j_gene: TRBJ2-5; CDR3aa: ASSLGQLQETQY
len: 11; v_gene: TRBV24-1; d_gene: .; abundance: .; j_gene: TRBJ1-4; CDR3aa: ATSDSLQTKLF
len: 13; v_gene: TRBV19; d_gene: .; abundance: .; j_gene: TRBJ1-3; CDR3aa: ASSGDSSSGNTIY
len: 13; v_gene: TRBV7-8; d_gene: TRBD2; abundance: .; j_gene: TRBJ2-7; CDR3aa: ASNPPLGGGHEQY
len: 13; v_gene: TRBV19; d_gene: .; abundance: once; j_gene: TRBJ1-1; CDR3aa: ASSIDPRQDDSAF
len: 13; v_gene: TRBV10-3; d_gene: .; abundance: .; j_gene: TRBJ1-4; CDR3aa: ATQRAPATNEKLF
len: 14; v_gene: TRBV19; d_gene: TRBD1; abundance: .; j_gene: TRBJ1-1; CDR3aa: ASSIDGDRLMTEAF
len: 15; v_gene: TRBV7-9; d_gene: TRBD2; abundance: .; j_gene: TRBJ2-2; CDR3aa: ASSLWGLSSNTGELF
len: 10; v_gene: TRBV6-2/TRBV6-3; d_gene: .; abundance: .; j_gene: TRBJ1-1; CDR3aa: ASSNTQAEAF
len: 14; v_gene: TRBV5-8; d_gene: TRBD2; abundance: once; j_gene: TRBJ2-5; CDR3aa: ASSFGLAGIQETQY
len: 11; v_gene: TRBV7-9; d_gene: .; abundance: .; j_gene: TRBJ1-1; CDR3aa: ASAKQENTEAF
len: 11; v_gene: TRBV29-1; d_gene: .; abundance: once; j_gene: TRBJ1-2; CDR3aa: SGLEGGNYGYT
len: 15; v_gene: TRBV19; d_gene: TRBD1; abundance: .; j_gene: TRBJ1-4; CDR3aa: ASSNRDRTIVGEKLF
len: 15; v_gene: TRBV5-5; d_gene: .; abundance: .; j_gene: TRBJ1-2; CDR3aa: ASSVGESLTFNYGYT
len: 12; v_gene: TRBV7-2; d_gene: .; abundance: .; j_gene: TRBJ2-1; CDR3aa: ASSLGGGGNEQF
len: 15; v_gene: TRBV9; d_gene: .; abundance: .; j_gene: TRBJ2-3; CDR3aa: ASSVFEGGPATDTQY
len: 9; v_gene: TRBV7-8; d_gene: .; abundance: .; j_gene: TRBJ2-7; CDR3aa: ASSSGDEQY
len: 14; v_gene: TRBV28; d_gene: .; abundance: once; j_gene: TRBJ1-6; CDR3aa: ASSLYGSSYNSPLH
len: 13; v_gene: TRBV5-1; d_gene: .; abundance: .; j_gene: TRBJ2-3; CDR3aa: ASSRAGARTDTQY
len: 9; v_gene: TRBV2; d_gene: .; abundance: .; j_gene: TRBJ2-7; CDR3aa: ASSYIHEQY
len: 11; v_gene: TRBV2; d_gene: TRBD1; abundance: .; j_gene: TRBJ1-1; CDR3aa: ASSTGVWGVAF
len: 13; v_gene: TRBV19; d_gene: TRBD1; abundance: .; j_gene: TRBJ1-2; CDR3aa: ASSIGQGATYGYT
len: 12; v_gene: TRBV4-1; d_gene: TRBD1; abundance: .; j_gene: TRBJ1-2; CDR3aa: ASSQVGQGEGYT
len: 12; v_gene: TRBV7-2; d_gene: TRBD1; abundance: .; j_gene: TRBJ1-1; CDR3aa: ASSPRQGYTEAF
len: 12; v_gene: TRBV11-2; d_gene: .; abundance: .; j_gene: TRBJ1-1; CDR3aa: ASSVREGITEAF
len: 11; v_gene: TRBV12-3/TRBV12-4; d_gene: .; abundance: .; j_gene: TRBJ2-1; CDR3aa: ASSLNSYNEQF
len: 14; v_gene: TRBV10-3; d_gene: .; abundance: .; j_gene: TRBJ2-5; CDR3aa: AISMLSTRVGETQY
len: 14; v_gene: TRBV5-1; d_gene: TRBD1; abundance: few; j_gene: TRBJ1-1; CDR3aa: ASSLGRTGSAAEAF
len: 14; v_gene: TRBV5-5; d_gene: .; abundance: .; j_gene: TRBJ1-4; CDR3aa: ASSFVPGSFEEKLF
len: 13; v_gene: TRBV5-1; d_gene: .; abundance: .; j_gene: TRBJ2-1; CDR3aa: ASSVVQGEYNEQF
len: 11; v_gene: TRBV10-3; d_gene: .; abundance: .; j_gene: TRBJ1-1; CDR3aa: AIRYGGETEAF
len: 15; v_gene: TRBV5-6; d_gene: TRBD2; abundance: .; j_gene: TRBJ2-3; CDR3aa: ASSLTSGVKSTDTQY
len: 13; v_gene: TRBV7-9; d_gene: .; abundance: .; j_gene: TRBJ2-4; CDR3aa: ASSLDPGAKNIQY
len: 14; v_gene: TRBV4-1; d_gene: .; abundance: .; j_gene: TRBJ1-6; CDR3aa: ASSQPQGGHNSPLH
len: 11; v_gene: TRBV12-3/TRBV12-4; d_gene: .; abundance: .; j_gene: TRBJ2-5; CDR3aa: ASSFGVMETQY
len: 13; v_gene: TRBV3-1/TRBV3-2; d_gene: TRBD2; abundance: few; j_gene: TRBJ2-5; CDR3aa: ASSGLAGVEETQY
len: 12; v_gene: TRBV7-9; d_gene: TRBD1; abundance: .; j_gene: TRBJ1-2; CDR3aa: ASSSRQGAYGYT
len: 13; v_gene: TRBV23-1; d_gene: TRBD1; abundance: .; j_gene: TRBJ1-2; CDR3aa: AKIRTGGFTYGYT
len: 12; v_gene: TRBV6-5; d_gene: .; abundance: .; j_gene: TRBJ1-4; CDR3aa: ASNSGAPNEKLF
len: 14; v_gene: TRBV19; d_gene: TRBD2; abundance: once; j_gene: TRBJ2-7; CDR3aa: ASSGALGLAGTEQY
len: 14; v_gene: TRBV5-1; d_gene: TRBD2; abundance: .; j_gene: TRBJ2-2; CDR3aa: ASTASGDGYTGELF
len: 13; v_gene: TRBV27; d_gene: .; abundance: .; j_gene: TRBJ2-7; CDR3aa: ASGPSGRGGGGQY
len: 13; v_gene: TRBV28; d_gene: TRBD1; abundance: .; j_gene: TRBJ2-5; CDR3aa: ASSRGRGLLETQY
len: 12; v_gene: TRBV4-1; d_gene: TRBD1; abundance: .; j_gene: TRBJ2-7; CDR3aa: ASSQAGTDYEQY